These 21 T cell receptor beta chains came from one sample sequenced in a study of blood T cell repertoires in COVID-19. The method was immunoSEQ multiplex PCR; TCRdb's version includes in-frame clones alone and lacks a portion of them. The sample records some 150,000 clones, 70% to 90% being singletons. Specimen: peripheral blood. Receptors originate from a man aged 50-60 years with acute or convalescent COVID-19.

The V gene is TRBV15, the J gene TRBJ2-7, with 8 nucleotides matching TRBD1. The CDR3 is 13 amino acids. The V segment lost 3 bases and the J segment 5 bases; nucleotides outside the gene matches: 3. Looked up from germline, CDR1 is LNHNV and CDR2 is YYDKDF (reference sequence). The CDR3 DNA reads TGTGCCACCAGCAGGGACAGGGATAACGAGCAGTACTTC. Its protein product is CATSRDRDNEQYF.

In its sample, this clone was seen once. J is TRBJ2-6 and V is TRBV5-1, with 10 bases fitting TRBD1. Trimming took 0 bases from V and 3 from J; bases not matched to a gene: 9. The CDR3 is 19 amino acids. Germline lookup yields CDR1 SGHRS and CDR2 YFSETQ. CDR3 sequence: CASSLVHGTGVSGANVLTF. In DNA form, the CDR3 reads TGCGCCAGCAGCTTGGTTCACGGGACAGGGGTTAGTGGGGCCAACGTCCTGACTTTC.

V and J are TRBV6-5 and TRBJ1-5, with a weak D call TRBD1 (6 bases). Germline CDR1 and CDR2: MNHEY and SVGAGI. The CDR3 consists of 12 residues. The germline V and J ends were trimmed by 5 bases and 13 bases, with 15 bases remaining between them. CDR3 sequence (DNA): TGTGCCAGCAGTAACCCCGGGACACGTCAGCATTTT. Translation gives CASSNPGTRQHF.

The V call is TRBV13, the J call TRBJ2-3; possible D gene TRBD2, 5 bases. CDR1 is PRHDT, CDR2 FYEKMQ, per germline (reference sequence). V lost 5 bases to trimming and J lost 11 bases, with 23 bases between them. This CDR3 has 15 amino acids. The CDR3 loop reads CASSPARETLEEQYF. Here the CDR3 DNA reads TGTGCCAGCAGCCCGGCTCGGGAAACTTTAGAAGAGCAGTATTTT.

The sample holds a few counts of this clone. This chain uses TRBV5-1 with TRBJ1-2; TRBD1 matches at 11 bases. The CDR3 consists of 15 residues. CDR1 is SGHRS and CDR2 is YFSETQ in the germline V gene. With V trimmed by 0 bases and J by 8 bases, 6 bases remained unmatched. For the CDR3, the DNA is TGCGCCAGCAGCTTGGCCGGACAGGGGGCTGTGGGCTACACCTTC. This gives the protein CASSLAGQGAVGYTF.

V gene TRBV10-3 combines with J gene TRBJ2-1; 11 nucleotides agree with TRBD2. This CDR3 has 16 residues. Trimming took 2 bases from V and 2 from J; bases not matched to a gene: 2. The germline gives CDR1 ENHRY, CDR2 SYGVKD. In DNA, the CDR3 is TGTGCCATCAGTGAGCAACTAGCGGGGGCCTACAATGAGCAGTTCTTC. As protein: CAISEQLAGAYNEQFF.

CDR3 loop: CASSAGQGMDGQFF. Here the CDR3 DNA reads TGTGCCAGCAGCGCGGGACAGGGTATGGATGGGCAGTTCTTC. V is TRBV5-6 and J is TRBJ2-1, with 9 bases lining up with TRBD1. This CDR3 is 14 amino acids long. Germline assignment: CDR1 SGHDT and CDR2 YYEEEE. V shed 4 bases and J 12 bases; nucleotides not matched to a gene: 11.

The gene calls are TRBV3-1 (or the pseudogene TRBV3-2) and TRBJ2-7, with TRBD1 matching over 7 bases. V shed 2 bases, J shed 13 bases, and the junction held 8 bases outside the gene matches. Per the germline V gene, CDR1 is LGHDT and CDR2 is YNNKEL (reference sequence). The CDR3 is 12 amino acids. CDR3 bases: TGTGCCAGCAGCCAACTGGGACAGTTTCTCTACTTC. This encodes CASSQLGQFLYF.

V is TRBV14 and J is TRBJ2-7; D is unclear. This CDR3 is 14 amino acids long. Germline loops: CDR1 SGHDN, CDR2 FVKESK. The V and J ends lost 2 bases and 0 bases respectively, with 8 bases between them. CDR3 residues: CASSQRVRSYEQYF. As DNA, the CDR3 is TGTGCCAGCAGCCAACGGGTTCGCTCCTACGAGCAGTACTTC.

The chain joins TRBV6-1 to TRBJ2-3; the D gene is possibly TRBD2 (6 bases). The V end was cut by 0 bases, the J end by 5 bases, with 12 bases between. CDR3 length: 15 amino acids. Germline-derived CDR1 and CDR2 are MNHNS and SASEGT. CDR3 in DNA: TGTGCCAGCAGTGAAGCGCTGAACGGGGGAGATACGCAGTATTTT. Its protein is CASSEALNGGDTQYF.

The genes are TRBV2 and TRBJ2-7; D is ambiguous. This CDR3 has 13 residues. From germline, CDR1 is SNHLY and CDR2 FYNNEI. V lost 3 bases, J lost 3 bases, and 9 bases lay in between. Written as DNA, the CDR3 is TGTGCCAGCAGTGATTTGAGGAACTACGAGCAGTACTTC. It translates to CASSDLRNYEQYF.

The gene calls are TRBV7-3 and TRBJ2-1; no clear D. Germline V gene lookup returns CDR1 SGHTA and CDR2 FQGTGA. Trimming cost V 4 bases and J 0 bases, with 7 bases left between them. This CDR3 is 14 amino acids long. The CDR3 sequence: CASSSGSSYNEQFF. For the CDR3, the DNA is TGTGCCAGCAGCTCGGGTAGCTCCTACAATGAGCAGTTCTTC. Full variable domain (remainder filled in from reference TRBV7-3 and TRBJ2-1): GAGVSQTPSNKVTEKGKYVELRCDPISGHTALYWYRQSLGQGPEFLIYFQGTGAADDSGLPNDRFFAVRPEGSVSTLKIQRTERGDSAVYLCASSSGSSYNEQFFGPGTRLTVL.

This chain links TRBV24-1 with TRBJ2-2; 12 bases map to TRBD2. The CDR3 contains 17 residues. The germline V gene encodes CDR1 KGHDR and CDR2 SFDVKD. The V and J ends lost 4 bases and 3 bases, in that order; junction bases with no gene match: 5. The CDR3 nucleotides are TGTGCCACCAGTGACCGGACTAGCGGGGCATACACCGGGGAGCTGTTTTTT. This sequence encodes CATSDRTSGAYTGELFF.

The rearrangement joins TRBV4-1 to TRBJ2-7; 8 bases align to TRBD2. CDR1 and CDR2 from the germline V gene are MGHRA and YSYEKL. This CDR3 has 17 amino acids. V lost 0 bases to trimming and J lost 5 bases; unmatched junction nucleotides: 12. The CDR3 bases are TGCGCCAGCAGCCAAGAGCAGGTAGCGGGAAAGAGGGACGAGCAGTACTTC. Translation: CASSQEQVAGKRDEQYF.

The CDR3 sequence is CASSPSGGAEGNTIYF. In DNA, the CDR3 is TGTGCCAGCTCACCATCGGGGGGAGCCGAAGGAAACACCATATATTTT. The chain is built from TRBV18 and TRBJ1-3; TRBD1 might be the D (5 bases). CDR1 and CDR2 (germline): KGHSH, LQKENI. The CDR3 has 16 amino acids. V lost 2 bases and J 4 bases, leaving 15 bases between the germline ends. The variable domain in full, completed from reference TRBV18 and TRBJ1-3, reads NAGVMQNPRHLVRRRGQEARLRCSPMKGHSHVYWYRQLPEEGLKFMVYLQKENIIDESGMPKERFSAEFPKEGPSILRIQQVVRGDSAAYFCASSPSGGAEGNTIYFGEGSWLTVV.

The chain has TRBV2 and TRBJ1-3, with 8 nucleotides matching TRBD1. The CDR3 spans 16 residues. After removal of 5 bases from V and 0 bases from J, the junction contained 6 bases not matched to a gene. Per the germline V gene, CDR1 is SNHLY and CDR2 is FYNNEI. In DNA form, the CDR3 reads TGTGCCAGCAGTACAGGGGGAGCACGCTCTGGAAACACCATATATTTT. Its translation: CASSTGGARSGNTIYF. Supplemented by reference TRBV2 and TRBJ1-3, the full variable domain reads EPEVTQTPSHQVTQMGQEVILRCVPISNHLYFYWYRQILGQKVEFLVSFYNNEISEKSEIFDDQFSVERPDGSNFTLKIRSTKLEDSAMYFCASSTGGARSGNTIYFGEGSWLTVV.

V usage is TRBV6-1 and J usage is TRBJ1-1; D may be TRBD1 (6 bases). Trimming took off 3 bases at V and 1 base at J, with 6 bases between the two ends. There are 13 residues in the CDR3. Per the germline V gene, CDR1 is MNHNS and CDR2 is SASEGT. CDR3 sequence (DNA): TGTGCCAGCAGTGACAGGGGGAACACTGAAGCTTTCTTT. The encoded protein is CASSDRGNTEAFF.

The CDR3 bases are TGTGCCAGCAGCTTAGTAAGCCAGGGGAACACTGAAGCTTTCTTT. Protein product: CASSLVSQGNTEAFF. J is TRBJ1-1 and V is TRBV7-8, with D possibly being TRBD1 (5 bases). Trimming pared 1 base from V and 1 base from J, leaving 10 bases between. The CDR3 length is 15 residues. Germline V lookup: CDR1 SGHVS, CDR2 FQNEAQ.

J is TRBJ1-1 and V is TRBV7-8; perhaps TRBD1 as D (5 bases). V lost 5 bases to trimming and J lost 1 base, with 11 bases between them. The length of the CDR3 is 14 residues. Per the germline V gene, CDR1 is SGHVS and CDR2 is FQNEAQ. The CDR3 protein is CASSRNGANTEAFF. CDR3 in DNA: TGTGCCAGCAGCCGTAATGGGGCGAACACTGAAGCTTTCTTT.

In DNA form, the CDR3 reads TGTGCCAGCAGTCCTGGGGACAGTGGCATTGAAGCTTTCTTT. This translates into CASSPGDSGIEAFF. V usage is TRBV9 and J usage is TRBJ1-1, with TRBD1 matching 7 bases. CDR3 length: 14 residues. V gave up 5 bases and J gave up 7 bases; unmatched junction bases: 11. Germline V CDR1 and CDR2: SGDLS, YYNGEE.

The gene calls are TRBV7-3 and TRBJ2-5, with a tentative D call TRBD1 (6 bases). This CDR3 is built from 15 residues. CDR1 SGHTA and CDR2 FQGTGA come from the germline V gene. V was shortened by 3 bases and J by 2 bases, with 13 bases between the two germline ends. In nucleotides, the CDR3 is TGTGCCAGCAGCTTGGGGGCGAGGGAGCAAGAGACCCAGTACTTC. The encoded protein is CASSLGAREQETQYF.